This TCR beta chain was recorded in a study of T-cell reconstitution after alpha-beta-depleted transplantation in children. Preparing the TCRbeta library involved the use of unique molecular identifiers. TCRdb fed the PCR reads into MiXCR, producing one record per CDR3 protein. The data hold 230,000 or so distinct CDR3 sequences, with about 11% observed a single time. This clonotype appeared many times. Trimming removed 5 bases at V and 9 bases at J, with 17 bases between. The CDR3 consists of 14 residues. This receptor was identified in a human donor who donated a stem cell graft to a child with acute lymphoblastic leukemia. The V and J genes are TRBV12-3 or TRBV12-4 and TRBJ2-1, with D maybe TRBD1 (6 bases). The source material was PBMCs from the stem cell graft donor, sampled from the stem cell graft. The CDR3 nucleotides are TGTGCCAGCAGTCCCGGGCTGGAAGGGGGTGAGCAGTTCTTC. The encoded protein is CASSPGLEGGEQFF.